These 25 T cell receptor beta chains were sequenced from one sample in a study of T cells in Graves' hyperthyroidism and ophthalmopathy. What was amplified from RNA transcripts were TCR beta CDR3 regions. A set of HTBI primers served as the primers for a first-round RT-PCR of the TCR CDR3. TCRdb passed the multiplex PCR reads through MiXCR, listing each CDR3 protein once. There are hundreds of thousands of distinct CDR3 sequences in the sample; around a sixth occur only once, and 13% to 15% lies in the top ten. What was sequenced was blood. These receptor sequences come from a woman under 30 with Graves' hyperthyroidism.

V usage is TRBV9 and J usage is TRBJ2-2; D remains unclear. CDR3 length: 14 residues. V lost 0 bases to trimming and J lost 4 bases, with 7 bases between them. CDR1 is SGDLS, CDR2 YYNGEE, per germline. This chain's CDR3 is CASSVVAITGELFF. Written as DNA, the CDR3 is TGTGCCAGCAGCGTAGTTGCCATCACCGGGGAGCTGTTTTTT.

Many counts were recorded for this clonotype. The V gene is TRBV2, the J gene TRBJ2-4; the D gene is possibly TRBD2 (5 bases). Per the germline V gene, CDR1 is SNHLY and CDR2 is FYNNEI. The CDR3 contains 16 residues. Trimming took 7 bases from V and 3 from J, leaving 19 bases between them. CDR3 DNA: TGTGCCAGCACCCGAGCGGCGGTGCGTAGCAAAAACATTCAGTACTTC. It codes for CASTRAAVRSKNIQYF. The full variable domain, rest sourced from reference TRBV2 and TRBJ2-4, is EPEVTQTPSHQVTQMGQEVILRCVPISNHLYFYWYRQILGQKVEFLVSFYNNEISEKSEIFDDQFSVERPDGSNFTLKIRSTKLEDSAMYFCASTRAAVRSKNIQYFGAGTRLSVL.

The chain is built from TRBV20-1 and TRBJ2-5; D is ambiguous. The CDR3 runs 12 residues. The germline V and J ends were trimmed by 3 bases and 4 bases, with 9 bases remaining between them. Per germline, CDR1 DFQATT and CDR2 SNEGSKA (reference sequence). Here the CDR3 DNA reads TGCAGTGCTAGCCCGACGGGAGAGACCCAGTACTTC. Its translation is CSASPTGETQYF.

This clonotype was recorded many times. V is TRBV20-1 and J is TRBJ1-1; 7 nucleotides align to TRBD1. V gave up 6 bases and J gave up 7 bases; unmatched junction bases: 5. The CDR3 length is 11 residues. Germline-derived CDR1 and CDR2 are DFQATT and SNEGSKA (reference sequence). For the CDR3, the DNA is TGCAGTGCAGACAGGGCTAATGAAGCTTTCTTT. Translated, it gives CSADRANEAFF.

This clonotype was detected many times. The V gene is TRBV28, the J gene TRBJ2-5; 11 bases fit TRBD2. The length of the CDR3 is 18 residues. The J segment lost 2 bases and the V segment lost 5 bases, leaving 13 bases of the junction unmatched. Germline V gene data show CDR1 as MDHEN and CDR2 as SYDVKM. The CDR3 region is CASSITGVAGGSQETQYF. The CDR3 nucleotides read TGTGCCAGCAGTATAACCGGGGTAGCGGGAGGGTCTCAAGAGACCCAGTACTTC.

The table lists this clonotype with a few counts. J is TRBJ1-1 and V is TRBV9; D gene uncertain. Germline V gives CDR1 SGDLS, CDR2 YYNGEE. This CDR3 is 13 amino acids long. Trimming left V 0 bases short and J 13 bases short, with 16 bases between. This chain's CDR3 is CASSVGVAGMNFF. The CDR3 coding sequence is TGTGCCAGCAGCGTAGGAGTAGCGGGAATGAATTTCTTT.

For this clonotype: Mismatch with germline at one junction end may stem from a read error. The CDR3 here is CASSVGSSGGTYEQCF. In DNA, the CDR3 is TGTGCCAGCAGCGTGGGGTCTAGCGGGGGTACCTACGAGCAGTGCTTC. V usage is TRBV9 and J usage is TRBJ2-7; 10 bases are shared with TRBD2. Germline CDR1 reads SGDLS; CDR2 reads YYNGEE. The CDR3 loop spans 16 amino acids.

Concerning this clonotype itself: It may be a read error: a sequence one base away is much more abundant. The chain links TRBV27 to TRBJ2-7; tentatively, D is TRBD1 or TRBD2 (5 bases each). The germline V gene encodes CDR1 MNHEY and CDR2 SMNVEV (reference sequence). The CDR3 totals 13 residues. The CDR3 coding sequence is TGTGCCAGCAGTTGGGGGAATTCCTACGGGCAGTACTTC. Translating gives CASSWGNSYGQYF.

This clonotype has just a few counts. The chain combines TRBV7-2 with TRBJ1-1; tentatively, D is TRBD1 (6 bases). CDR1 is SGHTA and CDR2 is FQGNSA in the germline V gene. The CDR3 extends over 16 amino acids. V lost 1 base and J lost 4, with 16 bases in between. In nucleotides, the CDR3 is TGTGCCAGCAGCTTAGAATCAGGGGTAGTGAGCACTGAAGCTTTCTTT. The encoded protein is CASSLESGVVSTEAFF.

This chain's CDR3 is CASRPNSWDVYEQYF. CDR3 in DNA: TGTGCCAGCAGACCTAACAGTTGGGACGTCTACGAGCAGTACTTC. This chain uses TRBV6-1 with TRBJ2-7; D is possibly TRBD1 or TRBD2 (5 bases each). Germline CDR1 reads MNHNS; CDR2 reads SASEGT. Trimming took 6 bases from V and 3 from J, leaving 18 bases between them. The CDR3 loop spans 15 amino acids.

The sample holds a few counts of this clonotype. The chain recombines TRBV6-1 with TRBJ2-1; 8 bases are shared with TRBD2. J gave up 4 bases and V 9 bases, and 8 bases lay outside the gene matches. The germline V gene encodes CDR1 MNHNS and CDR2 SASEGT. The CDR3 runs to 14 residues. The CDR3 is CASLSGGRYNEQFF. DNA of the CDR3: TGTGCCAGTTTATCGGGGGGGAGGTACAATGAGCAGTTCTTC.

This clonotype was observed at least ten times. This chain uses TRBV11-2 with TRBJ2-1; unclear D gene. V shed 3 bases and J shed 0 bases, with 9 bases lying between them. CDR1 and CDR2 from the germline V gene are SGHAT and FQNNGV. CDR3 length: 15 residues. The CDR3 protein is CASSFGQSSYNEQFF. CDR3 nucleotide sequence: TGTGCCAGCAGCTTTGGCCAGAGCTCCTACAATGAGCAGTTCTTC.

This clonotype came up a few times. This chain links TRBV6-2 or TRBV6-3 with TRBJ2-1; 7 bases fit TRBD1. This CDR3 comprises 16 residues. With 5 bases clipped from V and 6 bases from J, the junction kept 13 bases outside the gene matches. Germline V lookup: CDR1 MNHEY, CDR2 SVGEGT. This chain's CDR3 is CASSNTGVVDINEQFF. The CDR3 DNA reads as TGTGCCAGCAGTAATACAGGGGTTGTAGATATCAATGAGCAGTTCTTC.

This clonotype was counted between two and nine times. The chain carries TRBV5-1 and TRBJ2-2; D might be TRBD1 (6 bases). Trimming left V 4 bases short and J 0 bases short, with 16 bases between. Germline loops: CDR1 SGHRS, CDR2 YFSETQ. This CDR3 is built from 17 residues. Here the CDR3 reads CASSRDQQGTNTGELFF. The DNA for the CDR3 is TGCGCCAGCAGCCGGGACCAACAGGGAACGAACACCGGGGAGCTGTTTTTT. The full variable domain, with the rest looked up from reference TRBV5-1 and TRBJ2-2, is KAGVTQTPRYLIKTRGQQVTLSCSPISGHRSVSWYQQTPGQGLQFLFEYFSETQRNKGNFPGRFSGRQFSNSRSEMNVSTLELGDSALYLCASSRDQQGTNTGELFFGEGSRLTVL.

V usage is TRBV5-6 and J usage is TRBJ2-1; 11 nucleotides match TRBD1. The germline V gene has CDR1 SGHDT and CDR2 YYEEEE. Germline trimming cut 6 bases from V and 8 bases from J; bases unmatched to any gene: 7. The CDR3 is 14 residues long. CDR3 protein: CASTRDRGSHEQFF. In DNA, the CDR3 is TGTGCCAGCACCCGGGACAGGGGGAGTCATGAGCAGTTCTTC.

J is TRBJ2-7 and V is TRBV10-3, with 7 bases fitting TRBD1. The V segment lost 10 bases and the J segment 2 bases; nucleotides outside the gene matches: 8. Germline assignment: CDR1 ENHRY and CDR2 SYGVKD. The CDR3 sequence is 13 residues long. CDR3 bases: TGTGCCACCGCGACAGGGTTAACCTACGAGCAGTACTTC. Amino acid sequence: CATATGLTYEQYF.

This clonotype was detected ten times or more. The chain combines TRBV28 with TRBJ2-3; TRBD1 matches at 10 bases. Looked up from germline, CDR1 is MDHEN and CDR2 is SYDVKM. V lost 3 bases, J lost 5 bases, and 5 bases stayed unmatched. The CDR3 length is 15 residues. CDR3 sequence: CASSFRGQGRDTQYF. CDR3 DNA: TGTGCCAGCAGTTTTAGGGGACAGGGGAGAGATACGCAGTATTTT.

A few counts support this clonotype. This rearrangement joins TRBV5-1 to TRBJ1-1, with D perhaps matching TRBD1 (5 bases). CDR3 length equals 13 residues. Trimming removed 2 bases from V and 6 bases from J, with 11 bases in between. Germline CDR1 reads SGHRS; CDR2 reads YFSETQ. CDR3 amino acids: CASSFNRLAEAFF. The CDR3 DNA sequence: TGCGCCAGCAGCTTTAACAGGTTGGCTGAAGCTTTCTTT.

V gene TRBV19 combines with J gene TRBJ1-6, with a possible D match to TRBD1 (6 bases). Between the trimmed V and J ends, which lost 3 bases and 8 bases, there was a span of 17 bases. This CDR3 region has 16 residues. Germline CDR1 and CDR2: LNHDA and SQIVND (reference sequence). CDR3 protein: CASSISGHSADSPLHF. In nucleotides, the CDR3 is TGTGCCAGTAGTATTTCGGGACATAGTGCGGATTCACCCCTCCACTTT.

The chain recombines TRBV12-3 or TRBV12-4 with TRBJ1-1, with D possibly TRBD1 on 5 matching bases. V lost 6 bases and J lost 5, with 16 bases in between. This CDR3 comprises 14 residues. This chain's CDR3 is CASSASSQGTEAFF. The CDR3 DNA follows: TGTGCCAGCAGCGCGTCCTCCCAGGGAACTGAAGCTTTCTTT.

This clonotype was observed at least ten times. The chain links TRBV18 to TRBJ2-7; 11 bases map to TRBD2. Trimming took 4 bases from V and 2 from J; bases not matched to a gene: 4. The germline V gene encodes CDR1 KGHSH and CDR2 LQKENI. The CDR3 runs 15 residues. DNA of the CDR3: TGTGCCAGCTCACTAGCGGGAGGGAGCGCCTACGAGCAGTACTTC. It yields the protein CASSLAGGSAYEQYF.

The chain recombines TRBV4-1 with TRBJ2-1; D is unclear. The CDR3 totals 14 residues. Germline V CDR1 and CDR2: MGHRA, YSYEKL. The V end was cut by 0 bases, the J end by 4 bases, with 7 bases between. CDR3 region: CASSQEGSYNEQFF. DNA of the CDR3: TGCGCCAGCAGCCAAGAGGGGTCATACAATGAGCAGTTCTTC.

About this clonotype: Given a much more abundant clone one base away, this may be a read error. The rearrangement links TRBV10-3 to TRBJ2-2; no clear D. From germline, CDR1 is ENHRY and CDR2 SYGVKD. Trimming shortened V by 3 bases and J by 0 bases, and 2 bases separated the two germline ends. This CDR3 is 13 amino acids long. The CDR3 protein is CAISEANTGELFF. CDR3 coding DNA: TGTGCCATCAGTGAAGCGAACACCGGGGAGCTGTTTTTT.

This clonotype was counted only a few times. V gene TRBV29-1 combines with J gene TRBJ2-1; 7 nucleotides match TRBD2. Germline V gene sequence: CDR1 SQVTM, CDR2 ANQGSEA. J lost 3 bases, V lost 5 bases, and 10 bases had no gene match. This CDR3 spans 15 amino acids. Here the CDR3 reads CSVISAGVFYNEQFF. Here the CDR3 DNA reads TGCAGCGTTATTTCGGCGGGAGTATTCTACAATGAGCAGTTCTTC.

This clonotype came up many times. The rearrangement joins TRBV2 to TRBJ2-3; D is unclear. Trimming cost V 3 bases and J 5 bases, with 3 bases left between them. The CDR3 covers 11 residues. Germline-derived CDR1 and CDR2 are SNHLY and FYNNEI. The DNA of the CDR3 is TGTGCCAGCAGTGATATAGATACGCAGTATTTT. Translated: CASSDIDTQYF.